The 3 T cell receptor beta chains below were found in one sample sequenced in a study of T cells in Graves' hyperthyroidism and ophthalmopathy. Amplified regions were TCR beta CDR3 sequences from RNA transcripts. Primed by the HTBI set, a first-round RT-PCR was run on the TCR CDR3. MiXCR, applied by TCRdb to the multiplex PCR reads, yields one record per CDR3 protein. The sample records around 290,000 distinct CDR3 sequences, about an eighth being singletons. The specimen was blood. All receptors derive from a young woman with Graves' hyperthyroidism that later progressed to Graves' ophthalmopathy.

This clonotype has at least ten counts. This chain joins TRBV7-2 and TRBJ2-7; perhaps TRBD2 as D (6 bases). Between the trimmed V and J ends, which lost 4 bases and 3 bases, there was a span of 13 bases. The CDR3 consists of 14 residues. Per germline, CDR1 SGHTA and CDR2 FQGNSA. The CDR3 sequence is CASSSATRGYEQYF. The CDR3 DNA is TGTGCCAGCAGCTCCGCGACTAGGGGCTACGAGCAGTACTTC.

This clonotype was counted at least ten times. The V and J genes are TRBV25-1 and TRBJ2-1; 9 positions match TRBD2. After removal of 1 base from V and 2 bases from J, the junction contained 9 bases not matched to a gene. CDR3 length equals 18 residues. Per germline, CDR1 MGHDK and CDR2 SYGVNS. The CDR3 region is CASSELGSGSPTYNEQFF. CDR3 in DNA: TGTGCCAGCAGTGAATTGGGTAGCGGGAGCCCGACCTACAATGAGCAGTTCTTC.

This clonotype has at least ten counts. The J gene is TRBJ2-5, the V gene TRBV2; possibly TRBD1 for D (5 bases). With 6 bases removed from V and 3 bases from J, the gap between germline ends came to 8 bases. This CDR3 has 12 amino acids. Germline V gives CDR1 SNHLY, CDR2 FYNNEI. The CDR3 nucleotides read TGTGCCAGCAGCCAGGGCGAAGAGACCCAGTACTTC. It translates to CASSQGEETQYF. Filled out from reference TRBV2 and TRBJ2-5, the complete variable domain reads EPEVTQTPSHQVTQMGQEVILRCVPISNHLYFYWYRQILGQKVEFLVSFYNNEISEKSEIFDDQFSVERPDGSNFTLKIRSTKLEDSAMYFCASSQGEETQYFGPGTRLLVL.